This TCR beta chain was sequenced during a study of T cells expressing NK-cell markers. From the 5' RACE reads, TCRdb lists one entry per CDR3 protein and no DNA. This sample's table reports 120,000 to 150,000 distinct CDR3 sequences. CDR1 SQVTM and CDR2 ANQGSEA come from the germline V gene. The CDR3 covers 15 residues. Worth noting for this clonotype: Its antigen remains unidentified.

Findings of the study overall: The study left the HCMV specificity of expanded NKG2C+ T cell clones unresolved.

The chain employs TRBV29-1 and TRBJ2-1; the TCRdb call, TRBD2, lacks DNA for checking. The source material was blood T cells: a sorted CD56 or NKG2C T cell subset, CD4+ or CD8+ T cells, or bulk PBMC T cells (not recorded which). The clonotype comes from a man between 18 and 35 years old in good health. The CDR3 sequence: CSVDEGATGLHEQFF.